This T cell receptor beta chain was captured in a study of T cell responses to AZD1222 COVID-19 vaccine. Concerning this clone itself: Its target is unknown.

Profiling relied on immunoSEQ multiplex PCR, and the TCRdb table lists in-frame clones only, not all of them. Of around 140,000 clones detected, roughly 90% appear once; the ten largest clones hold roughly 3%. V lost 0 bases, J lost 0 bases, and 8 bases stayed unmatched. The CDR3 consists of 20 residues. CDR1 and CDR2 from the germline V gene are MNHEY and SVGEGT. Study-level points and caveats: With two AZD1222 doses given, Spike-specific TCR breadth and depth both rose. Only a handful of AZD1222 recipients, more than 5 in all, had baseline seropositivity.

Sequenced material: peripheral blood, taken 28 days after the second AZD1222 dose. The chain employs TRBV6-2 or TRBV6-3 and TRBJ2-6; 10 bases match TRBD1. The clonotype comes from an adult who received the AZD1222 COVID-19 vaccine. CDR3 nucleotides: TGTGCCAGCAGTTACTCCGACAGGGGGCCAAATTACTCTGGGGCCAACGTCCTGACTTTC. This gives the protein CASSYSDRGPNYSGANVLTF.